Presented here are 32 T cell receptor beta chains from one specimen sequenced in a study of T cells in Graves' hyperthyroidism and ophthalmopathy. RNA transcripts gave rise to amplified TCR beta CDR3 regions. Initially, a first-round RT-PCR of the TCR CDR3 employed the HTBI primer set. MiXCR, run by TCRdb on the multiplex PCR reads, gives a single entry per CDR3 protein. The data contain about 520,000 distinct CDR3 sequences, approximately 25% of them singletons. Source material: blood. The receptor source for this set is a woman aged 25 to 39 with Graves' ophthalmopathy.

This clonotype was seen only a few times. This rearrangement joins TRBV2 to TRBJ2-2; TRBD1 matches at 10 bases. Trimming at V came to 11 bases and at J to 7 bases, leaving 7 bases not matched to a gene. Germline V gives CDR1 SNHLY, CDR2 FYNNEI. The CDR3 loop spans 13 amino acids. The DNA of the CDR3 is TGTGCCGGACGACAGGGGGCTGGCGGGGAGCTGTTTTTT. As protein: CAGRQGAGGELFF.

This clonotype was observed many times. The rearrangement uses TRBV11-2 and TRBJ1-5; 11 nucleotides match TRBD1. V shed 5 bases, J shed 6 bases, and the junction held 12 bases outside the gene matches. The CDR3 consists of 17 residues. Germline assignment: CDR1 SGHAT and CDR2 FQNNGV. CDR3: CASSLRTGGYPGQPQHF. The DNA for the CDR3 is TGTGCCAGCAGCCTACGGACAGGGGGCTATCCCGGTCAGCCCCAGCATTTT. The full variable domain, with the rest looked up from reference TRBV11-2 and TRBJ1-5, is EAGVAQSPRYKIIEKRQSVAFWCNPISGHATLYWYQQILGQGPKLLIQFQNNGVVDDSQLPKDRFSAERLKGVDSTLKIQPAKLEDSAVYLCASSLRTGGYPGQPQHFGDGTRLSIL.

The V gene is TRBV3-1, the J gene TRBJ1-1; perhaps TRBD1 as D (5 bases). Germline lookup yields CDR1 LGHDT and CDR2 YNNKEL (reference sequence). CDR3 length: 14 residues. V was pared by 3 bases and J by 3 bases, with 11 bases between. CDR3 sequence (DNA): TGTGCCAGCAGCCAGCTTGGGACCCACACTGAAGCTTTCTTT. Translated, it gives CASSQLGTHTEAFF.

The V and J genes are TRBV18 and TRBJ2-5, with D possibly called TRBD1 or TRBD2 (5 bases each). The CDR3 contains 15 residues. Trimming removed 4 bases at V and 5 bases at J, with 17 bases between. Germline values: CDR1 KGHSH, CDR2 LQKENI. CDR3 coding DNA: TGTGCCAGCTCACAGGGACCCATGGCTCAGGAGACCCAGTACTTC. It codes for CASSQGPMAQETQYF.

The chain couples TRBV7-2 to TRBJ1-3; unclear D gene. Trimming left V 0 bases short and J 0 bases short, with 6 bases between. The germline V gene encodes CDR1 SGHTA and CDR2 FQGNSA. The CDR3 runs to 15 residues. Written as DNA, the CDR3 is TGTGCCAGCAGCTTAGCGGGCACCTCTGGAAACACCATATATTTT. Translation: CASSLAGTSGNTIYF.

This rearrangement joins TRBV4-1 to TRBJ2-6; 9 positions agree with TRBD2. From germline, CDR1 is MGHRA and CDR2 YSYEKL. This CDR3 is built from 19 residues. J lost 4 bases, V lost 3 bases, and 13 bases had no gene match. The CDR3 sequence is CASSHVRSGGVSGANVLTF. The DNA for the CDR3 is TGCGCCAGCAGCCACGTCCGTAGCGGGGGAGTGTCCGGGGCCAACGTCCTGACTTTC.

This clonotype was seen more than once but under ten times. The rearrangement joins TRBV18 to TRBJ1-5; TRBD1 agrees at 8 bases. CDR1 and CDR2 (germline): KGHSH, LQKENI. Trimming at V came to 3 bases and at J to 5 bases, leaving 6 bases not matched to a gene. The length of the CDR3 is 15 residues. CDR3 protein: CASSPGTGLDQPQHF. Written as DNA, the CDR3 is TGTGCCAGCTCACCTGGGACAGGATTAGATCAGCCCCAGCATTTT.

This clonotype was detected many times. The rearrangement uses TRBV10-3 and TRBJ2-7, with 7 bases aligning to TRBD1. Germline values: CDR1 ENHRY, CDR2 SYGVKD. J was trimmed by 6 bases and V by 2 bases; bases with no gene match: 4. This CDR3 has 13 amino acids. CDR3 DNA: TGTGCCATCAGTGAGGCCAGGGACAGCGAGCAGTACTTC. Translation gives CAISEARDSEQYF.

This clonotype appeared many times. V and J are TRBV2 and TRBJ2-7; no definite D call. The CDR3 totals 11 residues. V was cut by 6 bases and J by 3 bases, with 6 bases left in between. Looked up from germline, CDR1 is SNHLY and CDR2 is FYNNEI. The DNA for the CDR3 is TGTGCCAGCAGAAAGGGCTACGAGCAGTACTTC. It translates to CASRKGYEQYF.

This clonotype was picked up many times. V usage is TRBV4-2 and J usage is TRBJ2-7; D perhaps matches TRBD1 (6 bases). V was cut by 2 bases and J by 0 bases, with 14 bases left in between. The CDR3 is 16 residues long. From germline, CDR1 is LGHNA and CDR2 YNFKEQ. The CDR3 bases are TGTGCCAGCAGCCAAAGATCGACAGGTAGCTCCTACGAGCAGTACTTC. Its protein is CASSQRSTGSSYEQYF.

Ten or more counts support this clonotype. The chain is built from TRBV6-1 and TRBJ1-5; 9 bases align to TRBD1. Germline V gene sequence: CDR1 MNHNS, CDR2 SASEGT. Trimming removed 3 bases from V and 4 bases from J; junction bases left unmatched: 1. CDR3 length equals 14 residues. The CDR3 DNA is TGTGCCAGCAGTGAGGACAGGGGAAATCAGCCCCAGCATTTT. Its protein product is CASSEDRGNQPQHF.

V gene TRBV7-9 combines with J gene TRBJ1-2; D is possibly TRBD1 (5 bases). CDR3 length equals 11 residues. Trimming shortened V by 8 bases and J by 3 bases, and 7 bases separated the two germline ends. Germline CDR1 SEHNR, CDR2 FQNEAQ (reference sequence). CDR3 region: CASGADYGYTF. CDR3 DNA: TGTGCCAGCGGGGCGGACTATGGCTACACCTTC.

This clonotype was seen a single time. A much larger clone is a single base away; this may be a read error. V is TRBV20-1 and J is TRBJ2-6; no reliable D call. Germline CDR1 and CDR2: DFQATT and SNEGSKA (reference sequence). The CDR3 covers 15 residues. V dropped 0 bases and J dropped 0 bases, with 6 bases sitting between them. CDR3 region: CSARDLHSGANVLTF. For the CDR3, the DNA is TGCAGTGCTAGAGATCTTCACTCTGGGGCCAACGTCCTGACTTTC.

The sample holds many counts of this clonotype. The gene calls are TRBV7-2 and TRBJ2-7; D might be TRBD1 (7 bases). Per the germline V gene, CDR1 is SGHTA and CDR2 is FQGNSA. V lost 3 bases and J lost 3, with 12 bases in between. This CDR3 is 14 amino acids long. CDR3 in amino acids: CASSFQGGGYEQYF. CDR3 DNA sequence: TGTGCCAGCAGCTTCCAGGGGGGAGGCTACGAGCAGTACTTC.

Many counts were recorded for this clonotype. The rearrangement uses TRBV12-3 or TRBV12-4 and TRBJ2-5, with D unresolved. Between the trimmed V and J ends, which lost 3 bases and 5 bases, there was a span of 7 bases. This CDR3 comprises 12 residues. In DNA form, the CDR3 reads TGTGCCAGCAGTTTCTCCTGGGAGACCCAGTACTTC. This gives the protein CASSFSWETQYF.

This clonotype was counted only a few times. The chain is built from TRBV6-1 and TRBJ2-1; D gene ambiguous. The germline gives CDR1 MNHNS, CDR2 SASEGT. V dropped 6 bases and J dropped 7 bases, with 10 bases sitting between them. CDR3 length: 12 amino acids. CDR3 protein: CASSRPSNEQFF. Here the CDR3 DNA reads TGTGCCAGCAGCCGTCCCTCAAATGAGCAGTTCTTC.

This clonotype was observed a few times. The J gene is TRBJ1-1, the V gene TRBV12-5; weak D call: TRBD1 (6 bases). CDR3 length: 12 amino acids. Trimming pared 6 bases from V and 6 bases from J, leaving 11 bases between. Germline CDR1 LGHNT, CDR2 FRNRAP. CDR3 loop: CASGEGVAEAFF. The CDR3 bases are TGTGCTAGTGGGGAGGGGGTCGCTGAAGCTTTCTTT.

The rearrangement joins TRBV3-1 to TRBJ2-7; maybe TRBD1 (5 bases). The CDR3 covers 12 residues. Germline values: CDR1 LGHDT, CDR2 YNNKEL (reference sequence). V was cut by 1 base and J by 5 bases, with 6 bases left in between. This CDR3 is CASSQVQDEQYF. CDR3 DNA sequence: TGTGCCAGCAGCCAAGTACAGGACGAGCAGTACTTC.

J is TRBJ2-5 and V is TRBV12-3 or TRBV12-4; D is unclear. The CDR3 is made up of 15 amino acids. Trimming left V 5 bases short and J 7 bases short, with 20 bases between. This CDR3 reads CASSSVVTPPGTQYF. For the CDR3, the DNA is TGTGCCAGCAGTAGCGTTGTTACGCCGCCGGGGACCCAGTACTTC.

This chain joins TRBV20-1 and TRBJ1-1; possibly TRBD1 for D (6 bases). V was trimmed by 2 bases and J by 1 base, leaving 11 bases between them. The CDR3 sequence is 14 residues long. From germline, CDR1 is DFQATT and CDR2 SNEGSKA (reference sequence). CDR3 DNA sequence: TGCAGTGCTAGATCGGGGGCGAAGAACACTGAAGCTTTCTTT. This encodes CSARSGAKNTEAFF.

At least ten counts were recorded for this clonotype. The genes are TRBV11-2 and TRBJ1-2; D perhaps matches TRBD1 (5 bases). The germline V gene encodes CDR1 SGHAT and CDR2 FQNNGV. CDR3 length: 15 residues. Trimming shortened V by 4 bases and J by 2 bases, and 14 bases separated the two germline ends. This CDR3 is CASSSPMTENYGYTF. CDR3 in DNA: TGTGCCAGCAGCTCCCCCATGACAGAAAACTATGGCTACACCTTC.

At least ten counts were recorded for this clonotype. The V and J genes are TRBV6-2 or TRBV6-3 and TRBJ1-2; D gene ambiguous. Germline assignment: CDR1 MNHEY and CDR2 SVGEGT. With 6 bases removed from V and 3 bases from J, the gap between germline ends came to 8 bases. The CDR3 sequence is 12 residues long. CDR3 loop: CASRFSDYGYTF. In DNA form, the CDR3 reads TGTGCCAGCAGATTCAGCGACTATGGCTACACCTTC.

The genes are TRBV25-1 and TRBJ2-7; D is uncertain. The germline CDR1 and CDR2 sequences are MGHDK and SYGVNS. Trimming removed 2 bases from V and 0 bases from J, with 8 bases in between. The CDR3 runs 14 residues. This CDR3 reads CASSEGQLSYEQYF. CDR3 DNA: TGTGCCAGCAGTGAAGGGCAACTCTCCTACGAGCAGTACTTC.

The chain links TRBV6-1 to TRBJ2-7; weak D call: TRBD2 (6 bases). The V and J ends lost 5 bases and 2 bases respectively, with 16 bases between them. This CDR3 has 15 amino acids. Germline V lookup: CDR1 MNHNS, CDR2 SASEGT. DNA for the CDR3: TGTGCCAGCAGTCGGGACTCCCGGGGCCCCTACGAGCAGTACTTC. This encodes CASSRDSRGPYEQYF.

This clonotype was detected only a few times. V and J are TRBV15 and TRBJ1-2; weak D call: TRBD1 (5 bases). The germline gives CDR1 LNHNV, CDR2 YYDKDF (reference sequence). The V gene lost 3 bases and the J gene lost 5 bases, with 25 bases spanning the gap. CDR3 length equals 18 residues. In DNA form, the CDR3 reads TGTGCCACCAGCAGGCTTAGGGGTCTTGTCCAACTCGGGTATGGCTACACCTTC. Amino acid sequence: CATSRLRGLVQLGYGYTF.

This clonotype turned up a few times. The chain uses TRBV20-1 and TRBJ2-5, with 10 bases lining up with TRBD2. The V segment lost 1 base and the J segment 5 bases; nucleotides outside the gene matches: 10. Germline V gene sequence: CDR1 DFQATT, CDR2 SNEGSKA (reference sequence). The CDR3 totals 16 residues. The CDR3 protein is CSARVAEAGGRETQYF. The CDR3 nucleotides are TGCAGTGCTAGAGTAGCAGAAGCGGGGGGGCGGGAGACCCAGTACTTC.

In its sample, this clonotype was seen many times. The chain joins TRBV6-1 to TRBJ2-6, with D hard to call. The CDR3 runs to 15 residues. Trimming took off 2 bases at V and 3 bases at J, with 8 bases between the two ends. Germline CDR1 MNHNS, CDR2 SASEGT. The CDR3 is CASSEWAFGANVLTF. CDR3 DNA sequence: TGTGCCAGCAGTGAATGGGCGTTTGGGGCCAACGTCCTGACTTTC.

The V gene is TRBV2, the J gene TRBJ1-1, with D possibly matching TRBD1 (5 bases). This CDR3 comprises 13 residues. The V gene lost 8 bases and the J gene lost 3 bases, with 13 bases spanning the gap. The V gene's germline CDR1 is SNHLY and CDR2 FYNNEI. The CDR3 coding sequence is TGTGCCAGCCAGACAGAGATTGACACTGAAGCTTTCTTT. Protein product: CASQTEIDTEAFF.

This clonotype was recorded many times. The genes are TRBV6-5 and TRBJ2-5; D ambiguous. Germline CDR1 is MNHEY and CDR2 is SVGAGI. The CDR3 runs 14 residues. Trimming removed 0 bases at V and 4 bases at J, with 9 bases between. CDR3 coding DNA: TGTGCCAGCAGTTACTCGATCCCGGGAGAGACCCAGTACTTC. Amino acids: CASSYSIPGETQYF.

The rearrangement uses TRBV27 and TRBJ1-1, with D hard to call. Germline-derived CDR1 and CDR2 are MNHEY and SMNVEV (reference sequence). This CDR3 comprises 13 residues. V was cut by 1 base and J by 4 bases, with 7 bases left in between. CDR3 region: CASSLYPSTEAFF. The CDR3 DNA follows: TGTGCCAGCAGTTTATACCCGTCCACTGAAGCTTTCTTT.

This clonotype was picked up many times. CDR3 nucleotide sequence: TGTGCCAGCAGTCCGACCTCGAGAGGGGGCAGTTCTGAAGCTTTCTTT. Translating it yields CASSPTSRGGSSEAFF. This chain uses TRBV28 with TRBJ1-1; 7 bases are a match to TRBD1. Germline loops: CDR1 MDHEN, CDR2 SYDVKM. Unmatched junction bases numbered 15, after V lost 5 bases and J lost 6 bases. The CDR3 runs 16 residues.

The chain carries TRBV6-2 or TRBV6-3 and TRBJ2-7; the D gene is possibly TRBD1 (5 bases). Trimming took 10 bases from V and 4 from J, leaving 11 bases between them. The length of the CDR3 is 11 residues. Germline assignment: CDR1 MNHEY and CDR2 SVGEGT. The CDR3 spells CAIKKGYEQYF. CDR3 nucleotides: TGTGCCATCAAGAAGGGGTACGAGCAGTACTTC.